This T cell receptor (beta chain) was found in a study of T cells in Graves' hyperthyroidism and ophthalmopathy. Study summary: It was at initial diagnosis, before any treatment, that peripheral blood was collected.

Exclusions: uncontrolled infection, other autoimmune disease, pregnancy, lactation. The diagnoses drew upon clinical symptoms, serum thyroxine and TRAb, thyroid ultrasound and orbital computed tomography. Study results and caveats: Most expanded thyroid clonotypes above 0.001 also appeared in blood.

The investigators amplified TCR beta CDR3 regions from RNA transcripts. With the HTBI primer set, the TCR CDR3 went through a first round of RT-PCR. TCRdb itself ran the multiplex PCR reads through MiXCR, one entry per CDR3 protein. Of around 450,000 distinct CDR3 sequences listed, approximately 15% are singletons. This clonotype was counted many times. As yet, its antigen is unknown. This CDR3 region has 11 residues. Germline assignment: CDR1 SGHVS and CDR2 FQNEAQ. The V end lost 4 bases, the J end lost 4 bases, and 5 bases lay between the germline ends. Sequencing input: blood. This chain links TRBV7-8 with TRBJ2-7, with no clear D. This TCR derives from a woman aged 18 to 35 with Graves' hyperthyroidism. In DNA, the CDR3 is TGTGCCAGCAGCTCCGAATACGAGCAGTACTTC. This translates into CASSSEYEQYF.